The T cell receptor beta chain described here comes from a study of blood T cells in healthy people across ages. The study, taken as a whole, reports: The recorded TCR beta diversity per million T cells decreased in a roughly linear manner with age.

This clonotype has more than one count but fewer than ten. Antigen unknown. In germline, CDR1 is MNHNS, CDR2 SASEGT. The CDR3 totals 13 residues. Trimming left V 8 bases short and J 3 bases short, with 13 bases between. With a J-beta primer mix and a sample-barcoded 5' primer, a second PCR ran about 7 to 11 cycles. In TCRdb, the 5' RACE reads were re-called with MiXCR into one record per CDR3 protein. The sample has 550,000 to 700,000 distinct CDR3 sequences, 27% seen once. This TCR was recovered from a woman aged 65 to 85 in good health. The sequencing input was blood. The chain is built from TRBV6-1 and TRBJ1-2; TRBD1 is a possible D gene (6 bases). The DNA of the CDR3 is TGTGCCAGCGGTCCGGGACACTACTATGGCTACACCTTC. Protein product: CASGPGHYYGYTF.